This TCR beta chain was documented in a study of T cell clones after liver transplantation. In the study overall: Immunosuppression withdrawal was tried within 2 years after liver transplantation in this trial. A pre-transplant mixed lymphocyte reaction with TCRbeta sequencing defined graft-donor-reactive clones followed in post-transplant blood. Notes on the study in general: A significant post-transplant drop in circulating graft-donor-reactive CD4 TCRbeta sequences occurred in most of the 8 subjects.

CDR1 and CDR2 from the germline V gene are SGHRS and YFSETQ. Trimming removed 0 bases at V and 4 bases at J, with 8 bases between. This CDR3 spans 13 amino acids. In the case of this clone: Its target is unknown.

The table came from immunoSEQ multiplex PCR; TCRdb's copy has only in-frame clones and leaves some out. Among about 51,000 clones listed, approximately 87% were seen once. The rearrangement joins TRBV5-1 to TRBJ2-7, with D possibly being TRBD1 (5 bases). Sample: CD8+ T cells from blood, taken 12 months after liver transplant. This sequence was found in a human patient who received a liver transplant. Some T cells may possibly be graft donor cells. CDR3 amino acids: CASSLGSGYEQYF. The CDR3, as DNA: TGCGCCAGCAGCTTGGGATCAGGGTACGAGCAGTACTTC.